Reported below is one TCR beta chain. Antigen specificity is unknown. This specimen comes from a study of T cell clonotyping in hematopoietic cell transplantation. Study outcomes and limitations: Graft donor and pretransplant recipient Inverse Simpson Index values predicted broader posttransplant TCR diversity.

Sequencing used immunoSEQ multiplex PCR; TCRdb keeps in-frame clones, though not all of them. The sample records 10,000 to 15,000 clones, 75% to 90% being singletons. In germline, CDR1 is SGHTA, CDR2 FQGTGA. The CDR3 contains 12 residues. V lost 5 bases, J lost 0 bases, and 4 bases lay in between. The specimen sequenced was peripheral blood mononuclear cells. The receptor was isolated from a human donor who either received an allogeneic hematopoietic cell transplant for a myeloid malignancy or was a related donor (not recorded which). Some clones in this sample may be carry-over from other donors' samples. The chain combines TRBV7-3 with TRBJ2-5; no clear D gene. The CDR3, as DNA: TGTGCCAGCAGCCCAGACCAAGAGACCCAGTACTTC. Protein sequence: CASSPDQETQYF.